The rows below give T cell receptor beta chains drawn from one sample of a study of control samples from healthy donors and cancer patients. TCRdb's table, derived via immunoSEQ multiplex PCR, lists solely in-frame clones and lacks some. This sample carries fewer than 70,000 clones, approximately 80% of them seen once, and the ten largest clones take about 3%. Sequencing used PBMCs. These receptors were taken from a woman aged 45-65 years with lung cancer. Both conserved end residues are part of each CDR3. Fields, in order: clone size, J gene, V gene, D gene, CDR3 length, CDR3 DNA, CDR3 protein. The D gene is left open where the match is weak. Size values are once, few and many counts, or a class for expanded clones, and some rows have none.

NA TRBJ2-5 TRBV5-1 NA 12 TGCGCCAGCAGCCCAGACGGAGAGACCCAGTACTTC CASSPDGETQYF
NA TRBJ1-6 TRBV11-2 NA 14 TGTGCCAGCAGCTTAGATCAAAAAGCTTCACCCCTCCACTTT CASSLDQKASPLHF
NA TRBJ1-2 TRBV28 TRBD1 16 TGTGCCAGCAGTTTATCGGGCCAAGGGGGCGCCGAACGGTACACCTTC CASSLSGQGGAERYTF
NA TRBJ1-4 TRBV4-3 NA 15 TGCGCCAGCAGCACCCCAGGCAGGGATAATGAAAAACTGTTTTTT CASSTPGRDNEKLFF
NA TRBJ1-5 TRBV24-1 TRBD1 14 TGTGCCACCAGTGATCAGGGGGCAAGTCAGCCCCAGCATTTT CATSDQGASQPQHF
NA TRBJ1-1 TRBV10-3 NA 16 TGTGCCATCAGTGAGTCGCGCAGGGGATCGGAGACTGAAGCTTTCTTT CAISESRRGSETEAFF
NA TRBJ2-6 TRBV6-2/TRBV6-3 NA 16 TGTGCCAGCAGTGAGCTCCGTCTCTCTGGGGCCAACGTCCTGACTTTC CASSELRLSGANVLTF
large TRBJ1-2 TRBV24-1 NA 14 TGTGCCACCAGTGATTCCGGACAGAGCTATGGCTACACCTTC CATSDSGQSYGYTF
NA TRBJ1-2 TRBV2 NA 16 TGTGCCAGCAGTCGCCGCCCGAACAGGGATGGAGATGGCTACACCTTC CASSRRPNRDGDGYTF
NA TRBJ1-4 TRBV2 NA 13 TGTGCCAGCAGTGAAAGACAGGTCGAAAAACTGTTTTTT CASSERQVEKLFF
NA TRBJ2-1 TRBV5-4 TRBD1 15 TGTGCCAGCAGCTTCGGACAGGGGTCCTACAATGAGCAGTTCTTC CASSFGQGSYNEQFF
NA TRBJ2-7 TRBV6-5 NA 14 TGTGCCAGCAGCCCAATACAGGGATCCTACGAGCAGTACTTC CASSPIQGSYEQYF
NA TRBJ2-7 TRBV6-5 TRBD1 15 TGTGCCAGCAGTCTGCAGGGGGTAATCTCCTACGAGCAGTACTTC CASSLQGVISYEQYF
NA TRBJ2-3 TRBV7-9 NA 15 TGTGCCAGCAGCTCGGACAGCAAGAGGGCAGATACGCAGTATTTT CASSSDSKRADTQYF
NA TRBJ1-2 TRBV6-5 TRBD1 13 TGTGCCAGCAACACAGGGGGCAACTATGGCTACACCTTC CASNTGGNYGYTF
NA TRBJ2-1 TRBV28 NA 12 TGTGCCAGCACCGGTGCCAGCCGTGAGCAGTTCTTC CASTGASREQFF
NA TRBJ1-6 TRBV9 NA 17 TGTGCCAGCAGCAACGAAGGCGGGGGGCGGAATAATTCACCCCTCCACTTT CASSNEGGGRNNSPLHF
NA TRBJ1-5 TRBV18 TRBD1 14 TGTGCCAGCTCATGGGGACAGGGGAATCAGCCCCAGCATTTT CASSWGQGNQPQHF
NA TRBJ1-1 TRBV5-6 TRBD1 16 TGTGCCAGCAGCTCAACAGGGGGAAATCGATTCACTGAAGCTTTCTTT CASSSTGGNRFTEAFF
NA TRBJ1-4 TRBV19 TRBD1 16 TGTGCCAGTAGTCTAGAGACGAGACAGGGGAATGAAAAACTGTTTTTT CASSLETRQGNEKLFF
NA TRBJ2-2 TRBV3-1/TRBV3-2 NA 10 TGTGCCAGCAGCTCCGGGGAGCTGTTTTTT CASSSGELFF
NA TRBJ2-7 TRBV10-1 TRBD1 17 TGCGCCAGCAGTGATGCCGGGACAGGGATTGACTCCTACGAGCAGTACTTC CASSDAGTGIDSYEQYF
NA TRBJ1-1 TRBV6-1 TRBD1 15 TGTGCCAGCAGTGAAAACGCAGGGGGGGTTGGTGAAGCTTTCTTT CASSENAGGVGEAFF
NA TRBJ2-5 TRBV5-1 NA 12 TGCGCCAGCAGCTTAAGTAGGGAGACCCAGTACTTC CASSLSRETQYF
NA TRBJ1-5 TRBV2 TRBD1 13 TGTGCCAGCAGGACAGGGACGGGACAGCCCCAGCATTTT CASRTGTGQPQHF
NA TRBJ1-4 TRBV6-1 NA 15 TGTGCCAGCAGTGAACCCGGGGCCCTGGTAGAAAAACTGTTTTTT CASSEPGALVEKLFF
few TRBJ1-2 TRBV5-4 TRBD1 17 TGTGCCAGCAGCTTGGCCGTAGCACAGGGGGCTAACTATGGCTACACCTTC CASSLAVAQGANYGYTF
NA TRBJ1-2 TRBV6-4 TRBD1 17 TGTGCCAGCAGTGACTCATCCGGACAGGGCAGGATCGGGGGCTACACCTTC CASSDSSGQGRIGGYTF
NA TRBJ2-7 TRBV24-1 TRBD2 15 TGTGCCACCAGTGACCTAGGACTAGCTCCCTACGAGCAGTACTTC CATSDLGLAPYEQYF
NA TRBJ2-5 TRBV19 NA 15 TGTGCCAGTAGTGGACTTAGCGGCCCCTGGGAGACCCAGTACTTC CASSGLSGPWETQYF
NA TRBJ1-4 TRBV18 TRBD1 18 TGTGCCAGCTCACCCACACTTTTTGAAACAGGGGGAAGTGAAAAACTGTTTTTT CASSPTLFETGGSEKLFF
NA TRBJ1-1 TRBV19 NA 12 TGTGCCAGTAGTATGGACAACACTGAAGCTTTCTTT CASSMDNTEAFF
NA TRBJ2-1 TRBV27 TRBD2 14 TGTGCCAGCAGTTTAAATCCTAGCGGCAATGAGCAGTTCTTC CASSLNPSGNEQFF
NA TRBJ1-3 TRBV19 NA 15 TGTGCCAGTAGTAGGGGACACCTCGCCGGAAACACCATATATTTT CASSRGHLAGNTIYF
few TRBJ1-2 TRBV15 NA 14 TGTGCCACCAGCAGAGATAAATCTAACTATGGCTACACCTTC CATSRDKSNYGYTF
NA TRBJ2-1 TRBV19 TRBD1 17 TGTGCCAGTAGTCCAAGAGGACAGGGGGCTTCCTACAATGAGCAGTTCTTC CASSPRGQGASYNEQFF
once TRBJ2-5 TRBV10-3 NA 13 TGTGCCATCAGTGACCAGGCCGGGGAGACCCAGTACTTC CAISDQAGETQYF
NA TRBJ1-3 TRBV5-1 NA 13 TGCGCCAGCAGGAGTAGTGCTGGAAACACCATATATTTT CASRSSAGNTIYF
NA TRBJ1-5 TRBV10-2 NA 13 TGCGCCAGCAGTGCAGGGGACAATCAGCCCCAGCATTTT CASSAGDNQPQHF
NA TRBJ2-3 TRBV7-9 NA 17 TGTGCCAGCAGCTTAGGCGCGCGGAAAAACTATACAGATACGCAGTATTTT CASSLGARKNYTDTQYF
NA TRBJ2-3 TRBV27 TRBD2 15 TGTGCCAGCAGTCTTCTAGCGGGGGGTACAGATACGCAGTATTTT CASSLLAGGTDTQYF